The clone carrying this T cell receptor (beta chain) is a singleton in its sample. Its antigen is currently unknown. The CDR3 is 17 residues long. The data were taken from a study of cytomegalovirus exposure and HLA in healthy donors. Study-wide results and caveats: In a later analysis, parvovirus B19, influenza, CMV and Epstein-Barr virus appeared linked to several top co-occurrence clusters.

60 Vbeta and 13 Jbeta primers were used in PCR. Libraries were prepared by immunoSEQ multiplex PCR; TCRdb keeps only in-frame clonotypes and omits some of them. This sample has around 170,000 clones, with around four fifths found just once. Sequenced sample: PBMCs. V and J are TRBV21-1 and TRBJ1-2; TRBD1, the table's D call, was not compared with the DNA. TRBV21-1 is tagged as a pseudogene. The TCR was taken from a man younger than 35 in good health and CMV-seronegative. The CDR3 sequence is CASSRPGQGVTNYGYTF. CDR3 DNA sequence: TGTGCCAGCAGCAGGCCGGGACAGGGGGTTACTAACTATGGCTACACCTTC.